Below, 17 T cell receptor beta chains from the same sample are listed, as sequenced in a study of T cells in Graves' hyperthyroidism and ophthalmopathy. Amplification targeted TCR beta CDR3 regions from RNA transcripts. The HTBI set primed first-round TCR CDR3 RT-PCR. TCRdb independently ran MiXCR on the multiplex PCR reads; one entry per CDR3 protein. Of hundreds of thousands of distinct CDR3 sequences detected, about 15% appear once; the ten largest clones hold around 13%. What was sequenced was blood. Receptors originate from a man between 18 and 35 years old with Graves' ophthalmopathy.

The table lists this clonotype with many counts. The chain combines TRBV18 with TRBJ1-1, with D hard to call. V was trimmed by 8 bases and J by 1 base, leaving 2 bases between them. This CDR3 has 10 residues. Germline V CDR1 and CDR2: KGHSH, LQKENI. The CDR3 DNA is TGTGCCAGCAAGAACACTGAAGCTTTCTTT. Translation: CASKNTEAFF.

This clonotype was seen many times. The chain links TRBV7-2 to TRBJ1-1; D gene uncertain. CDR1 SGHTA and CDR2 FQGNSA come from the germline V gene. This CDR3 comprises 13 residues. Deletions cut 5 bases from V and 4 bases from J, with 11 bases between. The CDR3 DNA sequence: TGTGCCAGCAGCAATTCCCCAGGCACTGAAGCTTTCTTT. Amino acid sequence: CASSNSPGTEAFF.

The table lists this clonotype with many counts. The V call is TRBV5-5, the J call TRBJ2-3; 9 bases line up with TRBD1. V trimming: 7 bases; J trimming: 4 bases; junction bases outside the gene matches: 4. This CDR3 comprises 13 residues. CDR1 is SGHKS, CDR2 YYEKEE, per germline (reference sequence). The CDR3 sequence is CASAGQGADTQYF. The CDR3 DNA is TGTGCCAGCGCGGGACAGGGCGCAGATACGCAGTATTTT.

Many counts were recorded for this clonotype. The J gene is TRBJ2-5, the V gene TRBV27; no clear D gene. CDR1 is MNHEY, CDR2 SMNVEV, per germline (reference sequence). The germline V and J ends were trimmed by 3 bases and 0 bases, with 11 bases remaining between them. This CDR3 spans 15 amino acids. CDR3 sequence: CASSFSSWYQETQYF. As DNA, the CDR3 is TGTGCCAGCAGTTTCAGCTCATGGTACCAAGAGACCCAGTACTTC.

This clonotype has only a few counts. The chain employs TRBV3-1 and TRBJ2-1; 7 bases agree with TRBD2. The CDR3 contains 15 residues. Germline trimming cut 0 bases from V and 15 bases from J; bases unmatched to any gene: 14. Germline V gene sequence: CDR1 LGHDT, CDR2 YNNKEL (reference sequence). In DNA, the CDR3 is TGTGCCAGCAGCCAAGAAGGGAACAAAGAGGGAGGGCGGTTCTTC. Translation gives CASSQEGNKEGGRFF.

This clonotype was picked up many times. The chain employs TRBV13 and TRBJ1-1, with 7 bases fitting TRBD1. Germline CDR1 reads PRHDT; CDR2 reads FYEKMQ (reference sequence). CDR3 length: 14 amino acids. V was clipped by 7 bases and J by 5 bases; unmatched bases: 10. This CDR3 is CASTPDREGTEAFF. The CDR3 bases are TGTGCCAGCACCCCCGACAGGGAGGGAACTGAAGCTTTCTTT.

CDR3: CASSTRLAGDITDTQYF. Here the CDR3 DNA reads TGCGCCAGCAGCACCCGACTAGCGGGGGACATCACAGATACGCAGTATTTT. The V call is TRBV4-1, the J call TRBJ2-3; 12 positions match TRBD2. V trimming: 5 bases; J trimming: 2 bases; junction bases outside the gene matches: 8. The CDR3 extends over 17 amino acids. CDR1 MGHRA and CDR2 YSYEKL come from the germline V gene.

This clonotype was picked up many times. The CDR3 DNA reads TGTGCCAGCAGCTTGTGGGGGGGTAGTAGCGGTACGCAGTATTTT. Its translation is CASSLWGGSSGTQYF. The rearrangement joins TRBV5-6 to TRBJ2-3; 7 nucleotides align to TRBD2. Germline lookup yields CDR1 SGHDT and CDR2 YYEEEE. Losses at the gene ends were 1 base for V and 8 bases for J; bases not matched to a gene: 10. The CDR3 runs to 15 residues.

This clonotype showed up many times. CDR3 residues: CASSQVAARSSYNEQFF. Here the CDR3 DNA reads TGTGCCAGCAGCCAAGTAGCGGCGCGAAGCTCCTACAATGAGCAGTTCTTC. The rearrangement uses TRBV3-1 and TRBJ2-1; D perhaps matches TRBD2 (6 bases). Germline values: CDR1 LGHDT, CDR2 YNNKEL (reference sequence). This CDR3 contains 17 residues. Trimming removed 1 base from V and 0 bases from J, with 13 bases in between.

To note about this clonotype: A junction end diverges from the germline sequence, so it may reflect a read error. The chain combines TRBV10-3 with TRBJ1-4; 11 bases agree with TRBD1. Germline CDR1 is ENHRY and CDR2 is SYGVKD. CDR3 length: 20 residues. The CDR3 DNA is TGTGCCATCGGTGAGCGTCCCGGACAGGGGGCCGGGGGTACTAATGAAAAACTGTTTTTT. This gives the protein CAIGERPGQGAGGTNEKLFF.

The chain uses TRBV25-1 and TRBJ1-2; tentative D call: TRBD1 (6 bases). V was clipped by 5 bases and J by 3 bases, with 13 bases between them. The CDR3 length is 14 residues. Germline CDR1 and CDR2: MGHDK and SYGVNS. CDR3 DNA sequence: TGTGCCAGCAGTCTCTCAGGACAGCACTATGGCTACACCTTC. It codes for CASSLSGQHYGYTF.

This clonotype showed up many times. The CDR3 is CASSLRTGGENEQFF. In DNA form, the CDR3 reads TGTGCCAGCAGTTTAAGGACAGGGGGCGAGAATGAGCAGTTCTTC. The rearrangement joins TRBV12-3 or TRBV12-4 to TRBJ2-1; 11 nucleotides agree with TRBD1. The CDR3 sequence is 15 residues long. The junction had 4 bases not matched to a gene; V was cut back by 2 bases and J by 7 bases.

This clonotype was counted ten times or more. This sequence joins TRBV12-3 or TRBV12-4 and TRBJ2-1, with TRBD1 identical over 8 bases. There are 16 residues in the CDR3. J lost 8 bases, V lost 2 bases, and 11 bases had no gene match. CDR3 region: CASSLYAARTGHEQFF. CDR3 DNA sequence: TGTGCCAGCAGTTTATATGCGGCGAGGACAGGGCATGAGCAGTTCTTC.

The chain combines TRBV10-3 with TRBJ2-1, with 10 bases matching TRBD1. CDR1 is ENHRY and CDR2 is SYGVKD in the germline V gene. With V trimmed by 10 bases and J by 4 bases, 13 bases remained unmatched. This CDR3 region has 16 residues. The chain's CDR3 is CATILGQGEEYNEQFF. CDR3 DNA: TGTGCCACCATATTAGGACAGGGGGAGGAATACAATGAGCAGTTCTTC.

This clonotype has at least ten counts. V usage is TRBV3-1 and J usage is TRBJ2-7; 11 bases fit TRBD2. V lost 1 base, J lost 4 bases, and 6 bases stayed unmatched. Germline CDR1 and CDR2: LGHDT and YNNKEL (reference sequence). The length of the CDR3 is 16 residues. The CDR3 bases are TGTGCCAGCAGCCAAGGGCCTAGCGGGAGGTTTTACGAGCAGTACTTC. Its protein is CASSQGPSGRFYEQYF.

The rearrangement joins TRBV12-3 or TRBV12-4 to TRBJ2-7; 8 bases map to TRBD1. The CDR3 is 16 residues long. V was pared by 2 bases and J by 0 bases, with 6 bases of the junction left unmatched. As DNA, the CDR3 is TGTGCCAGCAGTTTATCTGGACAGGGTCCCTCCTACGAGCAGTACTTC. Translated: CASSLSGQGPSYEQYF.

The V and J genes are TRBV5-1 and TRBJ2-5; 11 bases fit TRBD2. The J segment lost 2 bases and the V segment lost 1 base, leaving 4 bases of the junction unmatched. The germline gives CDR1 SGHRS, CDR2 YFSETQ. There are 16 residues in the CDR3. The CDR3, as DNA: TGCGCCAGCAGCTTGCTGGCTAGCGGGGGGCAAGAGACCCAGTACTTC. It encodes CASSLLASGGQETQYF.